This T cell receptor beta chain is from a study of CD8+CD57+ T cells in acquired aplastic anemia. Overall study: Sorted cells (CD4+ and CD8+) yielded DNA amounts that averaged roughly 3.2 ug.

General study results and limits: In CD8+ cells, Simpson's diversity showed no significant difference between patients and controls. Around 27 CD8+ CDR3 sequences occurred in both the patients and the controls.

This clonotype was seen repeatedly, ten times or more. Antigen specificity is unknown. Those patients picked for sequencing had displayed CD8+CD57+ cell expansion on flow cytometry. Severe acquired aplastic anemia was diagnosed in all patients. Germline V gene sequence: CDR1 SGHNT, CDR2 YENEEA. The length of the CDR3 is 14 residues. The ends were cut back, 3 bases at V and 5 bases at J, with 14 bases in the middle. Genomic DNA, the template, was used for profiling of the TCR beta VDJ and CDR3. TCRdb processed the reads anew with MiXCR; each CDR3 protein has one entry. The table shows a few hundred thousand distinct CDR3 sequences, with 45% to 65% occurring only once.

The specimen was sorted CD4+, CD8+, or CD8+CD57+ T cells (not recorded which) from PBMCs. The rearrangement links TRBV11-3 to TRBJ2-7; no definite D call. This TCR came from a human donor with aplastic anemia. CDR3: CASSFYGDSNEQYF. CDR3 in DNA: TGTGCCAGCAGCTTTTACGGAGACTCGAACGAGCAGTACTTC.